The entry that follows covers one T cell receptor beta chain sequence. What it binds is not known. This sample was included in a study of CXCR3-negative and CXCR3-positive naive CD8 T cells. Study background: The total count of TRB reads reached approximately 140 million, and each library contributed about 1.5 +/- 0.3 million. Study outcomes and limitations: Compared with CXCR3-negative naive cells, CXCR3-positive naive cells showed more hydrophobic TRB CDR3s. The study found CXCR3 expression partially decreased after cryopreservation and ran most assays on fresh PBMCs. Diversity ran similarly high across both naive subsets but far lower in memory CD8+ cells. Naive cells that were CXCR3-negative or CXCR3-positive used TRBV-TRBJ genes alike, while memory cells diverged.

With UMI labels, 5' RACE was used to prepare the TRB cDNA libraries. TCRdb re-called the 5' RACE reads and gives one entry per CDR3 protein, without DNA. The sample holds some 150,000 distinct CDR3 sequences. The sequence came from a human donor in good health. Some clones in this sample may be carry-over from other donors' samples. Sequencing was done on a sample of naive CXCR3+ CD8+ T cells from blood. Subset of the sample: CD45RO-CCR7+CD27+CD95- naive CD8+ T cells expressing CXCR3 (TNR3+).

CDR3 protein: CASSLAAILESSSYEQYF. V and J are TRBV7-6 and TRBJ2-7; the D call of TRBD2 rests on TCRdb alone, since no DNA is present to check it. CDR1 and CDR2 (germline): SGHVS, FNYEAQ. The CDR3 runs 18 residues. The full variable domain, its missing parts supplied by reference TRBV7-6 and TRBJ2-7, is GAGVSQSPRYKVTKRGQDVALRCDPISGHVSLYWYRQALGQGPEFLTYFNYEAQQDKSGLPNDRFSAERPEGSISTLTIQRTEQRDSAMYRCASSLAAILESSSYEQYFGPGTRLTVT.